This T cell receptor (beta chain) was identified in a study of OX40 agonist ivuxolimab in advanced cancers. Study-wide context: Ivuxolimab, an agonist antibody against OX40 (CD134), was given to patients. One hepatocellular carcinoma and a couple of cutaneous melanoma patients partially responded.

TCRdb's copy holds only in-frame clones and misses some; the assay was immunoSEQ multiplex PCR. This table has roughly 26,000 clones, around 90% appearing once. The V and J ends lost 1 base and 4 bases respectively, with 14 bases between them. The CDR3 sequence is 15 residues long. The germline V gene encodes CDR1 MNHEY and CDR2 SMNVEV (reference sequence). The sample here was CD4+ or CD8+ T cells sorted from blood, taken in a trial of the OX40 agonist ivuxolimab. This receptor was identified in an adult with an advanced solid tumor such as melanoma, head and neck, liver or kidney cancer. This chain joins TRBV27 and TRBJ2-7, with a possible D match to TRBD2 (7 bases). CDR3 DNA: TGTGCCAGCAGTTTATTGGCAGGGGAGGGATACGAGCAGTACTTC. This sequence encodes CASSLLAGEGYEQYF.